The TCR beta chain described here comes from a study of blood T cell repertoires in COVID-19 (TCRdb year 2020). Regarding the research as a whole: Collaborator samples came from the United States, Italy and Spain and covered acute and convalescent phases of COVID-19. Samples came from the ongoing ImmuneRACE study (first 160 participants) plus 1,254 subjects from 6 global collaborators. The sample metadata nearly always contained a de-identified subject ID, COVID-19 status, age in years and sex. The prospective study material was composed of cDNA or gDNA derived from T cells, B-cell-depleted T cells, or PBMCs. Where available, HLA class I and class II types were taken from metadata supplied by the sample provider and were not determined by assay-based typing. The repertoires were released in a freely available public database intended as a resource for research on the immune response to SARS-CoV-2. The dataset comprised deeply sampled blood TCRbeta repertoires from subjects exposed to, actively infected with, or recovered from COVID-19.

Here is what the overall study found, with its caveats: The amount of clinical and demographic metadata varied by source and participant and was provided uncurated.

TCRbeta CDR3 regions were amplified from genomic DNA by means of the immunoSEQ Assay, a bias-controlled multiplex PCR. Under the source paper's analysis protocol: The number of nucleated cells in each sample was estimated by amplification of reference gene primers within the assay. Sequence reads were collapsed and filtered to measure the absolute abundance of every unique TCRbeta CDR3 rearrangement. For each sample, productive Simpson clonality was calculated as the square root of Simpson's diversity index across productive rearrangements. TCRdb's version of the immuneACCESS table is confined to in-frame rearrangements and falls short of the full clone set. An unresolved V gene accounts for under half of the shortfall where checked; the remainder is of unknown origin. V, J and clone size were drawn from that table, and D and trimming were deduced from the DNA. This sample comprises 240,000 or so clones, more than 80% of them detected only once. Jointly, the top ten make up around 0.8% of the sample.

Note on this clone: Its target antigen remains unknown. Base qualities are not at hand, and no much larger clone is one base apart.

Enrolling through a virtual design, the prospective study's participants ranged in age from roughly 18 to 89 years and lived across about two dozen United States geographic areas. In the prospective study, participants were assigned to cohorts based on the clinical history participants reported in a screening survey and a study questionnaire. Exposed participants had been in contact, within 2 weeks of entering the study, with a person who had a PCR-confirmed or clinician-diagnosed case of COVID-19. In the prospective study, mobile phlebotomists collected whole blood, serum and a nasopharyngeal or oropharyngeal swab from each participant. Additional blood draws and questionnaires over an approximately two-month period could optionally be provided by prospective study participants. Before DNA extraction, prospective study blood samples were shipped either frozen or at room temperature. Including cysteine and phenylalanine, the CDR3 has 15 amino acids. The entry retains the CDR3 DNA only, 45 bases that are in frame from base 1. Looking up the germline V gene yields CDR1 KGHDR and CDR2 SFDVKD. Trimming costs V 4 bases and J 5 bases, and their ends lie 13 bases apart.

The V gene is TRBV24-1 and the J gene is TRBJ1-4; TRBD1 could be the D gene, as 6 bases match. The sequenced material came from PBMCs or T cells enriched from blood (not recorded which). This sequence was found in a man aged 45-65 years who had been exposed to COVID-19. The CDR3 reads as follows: CATSDPGTRNEKLFF. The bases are TGTGCCACCAGTGACCCCGGGACACGGAATGAAAAACTGTTTTTT.